One sample yielded the 6 T cell receptor beta chains listed below, sequenced in a study of vaccination and CD4 T cells after COVID-19. With the Oncomine TCR Beta short-read assay, DNA from cultured CD4+ T cells was sequenced. TCRdb processed the PCR reads anew with MiXCR; each CDR3 protein has one entry. This table holds fewer than 30,000 distinct CDR3 sequences, around 28% found once. These receptors' targets are unknown. Time point defined: late sampling 161 to 241 days after vaccination in a few convalescent patients. Stated treatment: roughly 11-day PBMC culture with coronavirus spike peptide pools or control peptides (ViraFEST assay). The source material was CD4+ T cells from blood, cultured in vitro, sampled about 7 months after SARS-CoV-2 vaccination. The receptors were gathered from a human donor who had recovered from COVID-19.

The chain couples TRBV30 to TRBJ1-2, with no clear D. Germline CDR1 GTSNPN, CDR2 SVGIG (reference sequence). CDR3 size: 11 residues. V lost 0 bases and J lost 13, with 12 bases in between. In DNA, the CDR3 is TGTGCCTGGAGTGTAAATCTGCTAACCACCTTC. It encodes CAWSVNLLTTF.

This clonotype was observed a few times. The chain is built from TRBV28 and TRBJ1-2; D is unresolved. Germline V lookup: CDR1 MDHEN, CDR2 SYDVKM. V was cut by 6 bases and J by 0 bases, with 8 bases left in between. The CDR3 runs 13 residues. CDR3 protein: CASRDPTNYGYTF. In DNA, the CDR3 is TGTGCCAGCAGGGACCCGACTAACTATGGCTACACCTTC.

The rearrangement links TRBV10-3 to TRBJ1-1; TRBD1 matches at 9 bases. Germline V gives CDR1 ENHRY, CDR2 SYGVKD. V lost 3 bases, J lost 5 bases, and 4 bases stayed unmatched. This CDR3 is 14 amino acids long. CDR3 in amino acids: CAISEQGAKTEAFF. The CDR3 nucleotides are TGTGCCATCAGTGAACAGGGGGCGAAGACTGAAGCTTTCTTT.

This clonotype appeared a few times. The chain joins TRBV7-2 to TRBJ1-2; 8 bases align to TRBD1. V was pared by 3 bases and J by 10 bases, with 7 bases of the junction left unmatched. This CDR3 spans 13 amino acids. Germline V gene sequence: CDR1 SGHTA, CDR2 FQGNSA. CDR3 amino acids: CASSFGTGRPYTF. The CDR3 DNA reads as TGTGCCAGCAGCTTCGGGACAGGTCGCCCCTACACCTTC.

The chain is built from TRBV28 and TRBJ2-5; the D gene is possibly TRBD2 (6 bases). This CDR3 has 14 amino acids. CDR1 is MDHEN, CDR2 SYDVKM, per germline. Trimming removed 6 bases from V and 0 bases from J, with 11 bases in between. The CDR3 loop is CASSSERDQETQYF. The CDR3 DNA reads as TGTGCCAGCAGCAGCGAGCGGGACCAAGAGACCCAGTACTTC.

The V and J genes are TRBV6-2 or TRBV6-3 and TRBJ1-1, with D perhaps TRBD1 (6 bases). Between the trimmed V and J ends, which lost 6 bases and 1 base, there was a span of 15 bases. Germline assignment: CDR1 MNHEY and CDR2 SVGEGT. The CDR3 sequence is 15 residues long. The CDR3 protein is CASSHGGAQNTEAFF. The CDR3 DNA reads as TGTGCCAGCAGCCACGGGGGGGCGCAGAACACTGAAGCTTTCTTT.